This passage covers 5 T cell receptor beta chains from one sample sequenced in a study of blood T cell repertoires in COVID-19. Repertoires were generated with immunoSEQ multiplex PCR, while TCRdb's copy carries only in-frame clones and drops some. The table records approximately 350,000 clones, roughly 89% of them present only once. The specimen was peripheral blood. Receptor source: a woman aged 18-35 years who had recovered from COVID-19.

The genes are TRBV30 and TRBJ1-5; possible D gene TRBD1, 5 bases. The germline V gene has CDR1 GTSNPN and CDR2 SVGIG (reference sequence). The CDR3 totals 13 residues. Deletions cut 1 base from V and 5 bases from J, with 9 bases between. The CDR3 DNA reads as TGTGCCTGGAGTGAAGGGGTACATCAGCCCCAGCATTTT. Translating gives CAWSEGVHQPQHF. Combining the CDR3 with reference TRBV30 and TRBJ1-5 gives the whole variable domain SQTIHQWPATLVQPVGSPLSLECTVEGTSNPNLYWYRQAAGRGLQLLFYSVGIGQISSEVPQNLSASRPQDRQFILSSKKLLLSDSGFYLCAWSEGVHQPQHFGDGTRLSIL.

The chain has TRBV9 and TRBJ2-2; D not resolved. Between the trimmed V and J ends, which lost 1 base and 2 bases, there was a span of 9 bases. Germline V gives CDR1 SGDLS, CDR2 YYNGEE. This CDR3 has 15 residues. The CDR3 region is CASSVRQANTGELFF. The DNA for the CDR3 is TGTGCCAGCAGCGTACGGCAGGCCAACACCGGGGAGCTGTTTTTT. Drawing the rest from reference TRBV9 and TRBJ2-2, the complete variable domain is DSGVTQTPKHLITATGQRVTLRCSPRSGDLSVYWYQQSLDQGLQFLIQYYNGEERAKGNILERFSAQQFPDLHSELNLSSLELGDSALYFCASSVRQANTGELFFGEGSRLTVL.

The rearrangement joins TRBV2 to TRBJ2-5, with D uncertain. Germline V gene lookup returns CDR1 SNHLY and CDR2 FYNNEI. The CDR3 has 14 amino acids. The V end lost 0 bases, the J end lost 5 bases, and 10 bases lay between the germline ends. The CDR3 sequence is CASSEARSEETQYF. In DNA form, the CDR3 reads TGTGCCAGCAGTGAAGCGCGATCGGAGGAGACCCAGTACTTC.

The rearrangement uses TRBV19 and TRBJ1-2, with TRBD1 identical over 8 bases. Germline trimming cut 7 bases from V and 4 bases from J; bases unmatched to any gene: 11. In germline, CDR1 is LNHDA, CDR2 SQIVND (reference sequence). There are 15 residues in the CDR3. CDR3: CASMSDRVFAYGYTF. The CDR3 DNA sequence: TGTGCCAGTATGTCGGACAGGGTTTTTGCCTATGGCTACACCTTC.

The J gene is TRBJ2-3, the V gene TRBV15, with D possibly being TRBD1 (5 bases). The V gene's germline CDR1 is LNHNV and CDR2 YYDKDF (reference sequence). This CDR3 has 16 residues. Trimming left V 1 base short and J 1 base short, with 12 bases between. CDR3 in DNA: TGTGCCACCAGCAGAGGCCGGACACACCGCACAGATACGCAGTATTTT. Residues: CATSRGRTHRTDTQYF.